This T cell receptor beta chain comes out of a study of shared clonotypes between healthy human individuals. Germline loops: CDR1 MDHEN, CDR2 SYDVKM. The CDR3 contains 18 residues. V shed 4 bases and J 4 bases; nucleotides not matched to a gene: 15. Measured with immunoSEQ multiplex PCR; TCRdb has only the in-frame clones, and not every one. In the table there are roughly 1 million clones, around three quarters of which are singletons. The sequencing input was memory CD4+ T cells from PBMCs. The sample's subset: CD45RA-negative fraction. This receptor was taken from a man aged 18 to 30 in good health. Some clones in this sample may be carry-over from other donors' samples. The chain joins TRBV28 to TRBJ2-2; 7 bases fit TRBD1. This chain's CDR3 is CASSSISRDRVFTGELFF. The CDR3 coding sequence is TGTGCCAGCAGTTCTATTTCCCGTGACAGGGTATTCACCGGGGAGCTGTTTTTT.